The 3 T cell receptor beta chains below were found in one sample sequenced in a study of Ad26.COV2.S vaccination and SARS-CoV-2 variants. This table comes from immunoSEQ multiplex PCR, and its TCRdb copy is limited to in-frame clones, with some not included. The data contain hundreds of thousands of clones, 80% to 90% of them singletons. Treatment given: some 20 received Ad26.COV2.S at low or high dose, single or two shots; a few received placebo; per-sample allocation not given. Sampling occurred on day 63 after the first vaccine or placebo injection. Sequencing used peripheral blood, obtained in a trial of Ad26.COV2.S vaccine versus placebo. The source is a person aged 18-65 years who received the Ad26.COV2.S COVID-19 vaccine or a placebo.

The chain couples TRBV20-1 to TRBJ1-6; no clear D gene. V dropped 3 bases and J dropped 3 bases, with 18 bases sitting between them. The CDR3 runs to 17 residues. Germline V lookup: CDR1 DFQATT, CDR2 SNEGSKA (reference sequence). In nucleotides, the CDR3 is TGCAGTGCTAGTAGGACGGGTTTGAGATTCTATAATTCACCCCTCCACTTT. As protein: CSASRTGLRFYNSPLHF.

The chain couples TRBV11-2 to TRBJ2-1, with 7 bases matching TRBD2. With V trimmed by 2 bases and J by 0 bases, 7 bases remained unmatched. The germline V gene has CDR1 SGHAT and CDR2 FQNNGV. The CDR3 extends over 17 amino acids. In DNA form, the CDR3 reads TGTGCCAGCAGCTTAATGTCTAGCGGCCACTCCTACAATGAGCAGTTCTTC. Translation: CASSLMSSGHSYNEQFF.

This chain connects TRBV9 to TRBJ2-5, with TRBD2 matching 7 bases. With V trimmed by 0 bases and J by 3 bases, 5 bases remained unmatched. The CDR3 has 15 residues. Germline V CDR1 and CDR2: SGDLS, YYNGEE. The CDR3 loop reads CASSVVGLREETQYF. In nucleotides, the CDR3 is TGTGCCAGCAGCGTAGTGGGACTACGAGAAGAGACCCAGTACTTC.